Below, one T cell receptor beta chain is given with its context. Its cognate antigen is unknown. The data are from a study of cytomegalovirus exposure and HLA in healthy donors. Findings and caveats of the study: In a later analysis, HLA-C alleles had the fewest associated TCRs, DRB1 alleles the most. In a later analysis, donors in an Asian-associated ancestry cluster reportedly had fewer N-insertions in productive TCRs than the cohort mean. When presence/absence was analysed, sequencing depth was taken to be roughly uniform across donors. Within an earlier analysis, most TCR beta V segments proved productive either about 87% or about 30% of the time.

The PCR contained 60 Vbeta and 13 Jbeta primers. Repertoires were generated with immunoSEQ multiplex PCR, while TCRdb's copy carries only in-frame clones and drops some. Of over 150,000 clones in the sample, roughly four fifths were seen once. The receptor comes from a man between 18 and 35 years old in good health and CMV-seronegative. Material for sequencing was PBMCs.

CDR3 loop: CASRRGGYQPQHF. The CDR3 nucleotides read TGTGCCAGCAGACGCGGGGGTTATCAGCCCCAGCATTTT. The chain links TRBV6-5 to TRBJ1-5, with TRBD1 as a possible D gene (5 bases). This CDR3 has 13 residues. The germline V gene encodes CDR1 MNHEY and CDR2 SVGAGI. V shed 6 bases and J shed 5 bases, with 11 bases lying between them.